These T cell receptor beta chains were read from a single sample in a study of blood T cell repertoires in COVID-19. Sequencing was performed with immunoSEQ multiplex PCR; in TCRdb, only in-frame clones are kept and a portion is missing. The sample yields 250,000 to 350,000 clones, roughly 90% seen once. Sequenced: peripheral blood. These receptors all come from a woman in her 30s with COVID-19, enrolled during active disease. CDR3s include the opening cysteine and the closing phenylalanine or tryptophan. The order of the fields is V gene, D gene, clone size, J gene, CDR3 DNA, CDR3 protein. A D gene is named only where the DNA matches it firmly. Clone size, where shown, is once, few, many, or a class for clones that have expanded.

TRBV24-1	TRBD2	NA	TRBJ2-7	TGTGCCACCAGTGTTTCACTAGCGGGCACAAGCGAGCAGTACTTC	CATSVSLAGTSEQYF
TRBV27	NA	once	TRBJ1-5	TGTGCCAGCAGTTTAAGCGTTTATCAGCCCCAGCATTTT	CASSLSVYQPQHF
TRBV5-4	TRBD1	NA	TRBJ1-5	TGTGCCAGCAGTACTACAGGGGGGCCTAGTCAAACGTATAGCAATCAGCCCCAGCATTTT	CASSTTGGPSQTYSNQPQHF
TRBV19	NA	few	TRBJ1-5	TGTGCCAGTAGTATAACAGGGAATAGGCAGCCCCAGCATTTT	CASSITGNRQPQHF
TRBV27	NA	NA	TRBJ2-1	TGTGCCAGCAGTTTCGGGGGGCATGGCAATGAGCAGTTCTTC	CASSFGGHGNEQFF
TRBV28	TRBD1	NA	TRBJ1-2	TGTGCCAGCAGTTTTTCCGACAGGGGGCGCGTGAGGGCTAACTATGGCTACACCTTC	CASSFSDRGRVRANYGYTF
TRBV27	TRBD1	NA	TRBJ1-2	TGTGCCAGCAGAGGGACAGGGGCTAACTATGGCTACACCTTC	CASRGTGANYGYTF
TRBV11-2	TRBD2	NA	TRBJ2-1	TGTGCCAGCAGCTTATGGCGGGAGAAGCACAATGAGCAGTTCTTC	CASSLWREKHNEQFF
TRBV25-1	NA	NA	TRBJ1-6	TGTGCCAGCAGTGAGAGCGGACTGAACGATTCACCCCTCCACTTT	CASSESGLNDSPLHF
TRBV18	TRBD1	NA	TRBJ1-2	TGTGCCAGCTCACCCACACCGGGACAGGGGGCCGACTTTAACTATGGCTACACCTTC	CASSPTPGQGADFNYGYTF
TRBV5-1	NA	NA	TRBJ2-1	TGCGCCAGCAGCTTGGCTGATACAGGTACAGATGGTGAGCAGTTCTTC	CASSLADTGTDGEQFF
TRBV30	NA	NA	TRBJ1-1	TGTGCCTGGGGGGCAGGGGTAGACACTGAAGCTTTCTTT	CAWGAGVDTEAFF
TRBV2	NA	NA	TRBJ1-6	TGTGCCAGCAGGGCAACAGAGAATTCACCCCTCCACTTT	CASRATENSPLHF
TRBV5-1	NA	NA	TRBJ1-5	TGCGCCAGCAGCTTAAATGGGGGGGAGCCCCAGCATTTT	CASSLNGGEPQHF
TRBV28	TRBD1	NA	TRBJ1-1	TGTGCCAGTCATCCAGGGGGTAAAGCTTTCTTT	CASHPGGKAFF
TRBV3-1/TRBV3-2	NA	NA	TRBJ2-2	TGTGCCAGCAGCCGCGGGGACCTGAACACCGGGGAGCTGTTTTTT	CASSRGDLNTGELFF